The text below deals with one T cell receptor beta chain. Here immunoSEQ multiplex PCR was the method, and the copy in TCRdb shows in-frame clones only, minus some. This sample has about 170,000 clones, with around 89% found just once. The germline V gene encodes CDR1 SEHNR and CDR2 FQNEAQ (reference sequence). The CDR3 extends over 15 amino acids. With 5 bases removed from V and 3 bases from J, the gap between germline ends came to 17 bases. The data are from a study of blood T cell repertoires in COVID-19. Background on the study: PBMCs, B-cell-depleted T cells, or T cells provided the cDNA or gDNA that made up the material.

Recruits, aged about 18 to 90 years, lived in around 24 US areas. Symptom resolution, clearance, or two negative PCRs marked donors in Cohort 3 as recovered. Sequenced: PBMCs or T cells enriched from blood (not recorded which). The TCR originated in a woman aged 18-29 years who had recovered from COVID-19. V is TRBV7-9 and J is TRBJ2-7, with D possibly being TRBD2 (5 bases). In DNA, the CDR3 is TGTGCCAGCAGCCTTGTTGGGAGTCGGGGCTACGAGCAGTACTTC. It encodes CASSLVGSRGYEQYF.